These 4 T cell receptor beta chains were sequenced from one sample in a study of T cell repertoires in cytomegalovirus infection (dated by TCRdb to the late 2010s). What these receptors recognize is not known. The sample's treatment or condition, from its label and the paper: in vitro stimulation with specific CMV peptide epitopes to enrich CMV-specific T cells. Sequencing instrument: Illumina HiSeq 1500. TCRdb reworked the public reads: Q25 trimming with fastp, MiXCR clone assembly, productive beta chains retained. Rows merge per CDR3 protein into single entries with the most common DNA and genes. The sample table records fewer than 130,000 distinct CDR3 sequences; under 45% of these occur just once. The top ten clonotypes cover roughly 70% of the sample. The source material was CD8+ T cells from cultured PBMCs, sampled from culture after CMV antigen stimulation. These TCRs come from a human donor in good health (CMV status not recorded). Some clones in this sample may be carry-over from other donors' samples.

CDR3 amino acids: CASSVGQGGWEQYF. In nucleotides, the CDR3 is TGTGCCAGCAGCGTAGGACAGGGCGGTTGGGAGCAGTACTTC. The chain recombines TRBV5-5 with TRBJ2-7, with 8 bases lining up with TRBD1. The J segment lost 7 bases and the V segment lost 4 bases, leaving 10 bases of the junction unmatched. The length of the CDR3 is 14 residues. Germline V gene sequence: CDR1 SGHKS, CDR2 YYEKEE (reference sequence). The whole variable domain, remainder taken from reference TRBV5-5 and TRBJ2-7, is DAGVTQSPTHLIKTRGQQVTLRCSPISGHKSVSWYQQVLGQGPQFIFQYYEKEERGRGNFPDRFSARQFPNYSSELNVNALLLGDSALYLCASSVGQGGWEQYFGPGTRLTVT.

This sequence joins TRBV29-1 and TRBJ1-2; D may be TRBD1 (5 bases). Trimming pared 7 bases from V and 6 bases from J, leaving 9 bases between. This CDR3 has 10 residues. Germline CDR1 SQVTM, CDR2 ANQGSEA. CDR3 sequence: CSAKDNGYTF. The CDR3, as DNA: TGCAGCGCCAAGGACAATGGCTACACCTTC.

This clonotype appeared many times. V gene TRBV2 combines with J gene TRBJ1-1; 11 bases match TRBD1. The V gene end was trimmed by 7 bases and the J gene end by 8 bases; junction bases not matched to a gene: 6. The CDR3 extends over 13 amino acids. From germline, CDR1 is SNHLY and CDR2 FYNNEI. CDR3 nucleotides: TGTGCCAGCAATATGGACAGGGGGCAGGAAGCTTTCTTT. Translation: CASNMDRGQEAFF.

A few counts support this clonotype. The chain combines TRBV27 with TRBJ2-1; no firm D call. CDR1 and CDR2 (germline): MNHEY, SMNVEV (reference sequence). Trimming removed 5 bases from V and 0 bases from J, with 23 bases in between. The CDR3 length is 19 residues. CDR3 in amino acids: CASSPLIVDGLSSYNEQFF. The CDR3 bases are TGTGCCAGCAGTCCCCTGATAGTTGACGGGCTAAGCTCCTACAATGAGCAGTTCTTC.